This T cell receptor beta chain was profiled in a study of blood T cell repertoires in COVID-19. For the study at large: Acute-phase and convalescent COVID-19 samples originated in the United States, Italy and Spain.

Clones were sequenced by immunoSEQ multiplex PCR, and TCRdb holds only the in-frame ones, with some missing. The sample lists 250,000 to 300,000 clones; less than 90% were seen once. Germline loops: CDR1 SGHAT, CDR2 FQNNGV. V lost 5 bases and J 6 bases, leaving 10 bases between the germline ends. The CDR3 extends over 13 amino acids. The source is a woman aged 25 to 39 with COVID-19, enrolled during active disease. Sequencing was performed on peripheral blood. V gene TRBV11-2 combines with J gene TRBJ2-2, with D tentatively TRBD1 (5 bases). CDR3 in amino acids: CASSQTGPGELFF. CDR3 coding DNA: TGTGCCAGCAGCCAAACAGGCCCCGGGGAGCTGTTTTTT.